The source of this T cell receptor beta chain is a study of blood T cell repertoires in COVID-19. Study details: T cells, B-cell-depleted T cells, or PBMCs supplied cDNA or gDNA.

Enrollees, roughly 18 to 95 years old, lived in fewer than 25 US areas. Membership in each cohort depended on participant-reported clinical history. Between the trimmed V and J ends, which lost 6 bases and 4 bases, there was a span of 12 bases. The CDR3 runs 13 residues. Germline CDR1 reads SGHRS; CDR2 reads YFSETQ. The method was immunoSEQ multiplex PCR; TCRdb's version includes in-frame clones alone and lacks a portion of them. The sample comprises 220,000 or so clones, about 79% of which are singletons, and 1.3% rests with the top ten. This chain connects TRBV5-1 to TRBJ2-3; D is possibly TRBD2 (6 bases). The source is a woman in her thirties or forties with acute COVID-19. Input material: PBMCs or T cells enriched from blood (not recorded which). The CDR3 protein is CASTLGGSDTQYF. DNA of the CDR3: TGCGCCAGCACGCTGGGGGGTTCAGATACGCAGTATTTT.